Listed here are 19 T cell receptor delta chains from one sample, sequenced in a study of γδ T cells in repeated Plasmodium falciparum infection. TCRdb re-identified clones in the multiplex PCR reads via CATT. The sample has 50,000 or so delta-chain clones; 1.6% are singletons. Gammadelta T cells were flow-sorted from PBMC into Vgamma9/Vdelta2+ and Vdelta2-negative populations for bulk analysis. Sequencing was performed on gamma-delta T cells from blood. Receptor source: a pool of human donors (malaria-infected and uninfected, not separated).

This clone was counted a few times. TCRdb has a much larger clone's protein, which differs at residue 16 from the translation of this DNA, likely because of a read error; what is shown is the protein translated from the DNA. This chain uses TRDV1 with TRDJ1, with D unresolved. Here the J gene came from matching the DNA to germline, since TCRdb omits it. The CDR3 spans 19 residues. CDR1 TSWWSYY and CDR2 QGS come from the germline V gene. DNA for the CDR3: TGTGCTCTTGGGGAACTACCCGAACCGGGGTCCGGGTACACCGATAGACTCATCTTT. It codes for CALGELPEPGSGYTDRLIF.

This clone was seen more than once but under ten times. The gene calls are TRDV2 and TRDJ1; 12 bases line up with TRDD3. TCRdb offers no J gene call, so here the DNA was matched to germline to obtain one. The CDR3 covers 21 residues. The germline V gene has CDR1 GEAIGNYY and CDR2 EKD. The junction had 19 bases not matched to a gene; V was cut back by 3 bases and J by 0 bases. The CDR3 DNA reads TGTGCCTGTGACCCGGTCGTACTGGGGGATACTTCTAAACCCGACACCGATAAACTCATCTTT. Translating gives CACDPVVLGDTSKPDTDKLIF.

This clone was picked up a small number of times. TCRdb's protein, taken from a much larger clone, differs from this DNA's translation at residue 3, likely owing to a read error; the protein displayed comes from the DNA. The chain uses TRDV1 and TRDJ1, with TRDD3 identical over 13 bases. Germline-derived CDR1 and CDR2 are TSWWSYY and QGS. After removal of 10 bases from V and 1 base from J, the junction contained 18 bases not matched to a gene. This CDR3 has 19 amino acids. The CDR3 loop is CAPNHKANWGIRPTDKLIF. The CDR3 region has the DNA TGTGCTCCCAATCACAAGGCAAACTGGGGGATACGGCCCACCGATAAACTCATCTTT.

This clone has ten or more counts. The mismatch at residue 14 between this DNA's translation and the TCRdb protein of a much larger clone likely reflects a read error; the protein shown is translated from the DNA. The sample holds other DNA sequences that translate to the same CDR3. The V call is TRDV1, the J call TRDJ1; TRDD3 matches at 9 bases. TCRdb records no J gene; here it was assigned by comparing the DNA to germline. The CDR3 is made up of 22 amino acids. Germline V gene sequence: CDR1 TSWWSYY, CDR2 QGS. V gave up 0 bases and J gave up 5 bases; unmatched junction bases: 25. The CDR3 sequence is CALGELKASLAGGSTCTDKLIF. The CDR3 nucleotides are TGTGCTCTTGGGGAACTAAAGGCCTCCTTGGCTGGGGGATCCACCTGCACTGATAAACTCATCTTT.

This clone was counted only a few times. This DNA translates differently at residue 12 from the TCRdb protein, which is that of a much larger clone; a read error is likely, and the protein shown is the DNA's own translation. The genes are TRDV3 and TRDJ1; no firm D call. V was cut by 1 base and J by 3 bases, with 24 bases left in between. Germline V CDR1 and CDR2: TVYSNPD, GDNSRS (reference sequence). CDR3 length equals 17 residues. CDR3 sequence (DNA): TGTGCCTTTAAAGGACTGTGGAGGGGTGGGTACGCCGATAAACTCATCTTT. Its protein is CAFKGLWRGGYADKLIF.

This clone was observed a few times. A far bigger clonotype differs at one base, so this is likely a read error. This specimen includes other DNA sequences encoding the same CDR3. The rearrangement joins TRDV2 to TRDJ1; D gene unclear. The J gene, not given by TCRdb, was assigned here from a germline match of the nucleotide sequence. This CDR3 comprises 13 residues. CDR1 and CDR2 from the germline V gene are GEAIGNYY and EKD. The CDR3 DNA sequence: TGTGCTTGTGACAGTGTAGGAGTCGATAAACTCATCTTT. The encoded protein is CACDSVGVDKLIF.

This clone has more than one count but fewer than ten. The TCRdb protein, from a much larger clone, departs from this DNA's translation at residue 14, likely by read error; the protein shown derives from the DNA. The V and J genes are TRDV2 and TRDJ1; perhaps D is TRDD2 or TRDD3 (6 bases each). The J gene, absent from TCRdb, was called here by matching the DNA to germline. The germline V and J ends were trimmed by 3 bases and 0 bases, with 28 bases remaining between them. Germline V gives CDR1 GEAIGNYY, CDR2 EKD. The CDR3 runs 20 residues. CDR3 loop: CACDEAFPRGGTGNTDKLIF. The CDR3 DNA follows: TGTGCCTGTGACGAAGCCTTCCCTCGCGGGGGTACTGGGAACACCGATAAACTCATCTTT.

This clone came up a few times. TCRdb's entry gives the protein of a much larger clone, which mismatches this DNA's translation at residue 11, likely from a read error; the protein reported here is translated from the DNA. The CDR3: CACDSLFLPTAGDTRAYTDKLIF. In DNA, the CDR3 is TGTGCCTGTGACTCCCTTTTCCTTCCTACAGCGGGGGATACTCGAGCCTATACCGATAAACTCATCTTT. The chain employs TRDV2 and TRDJ1; D might be TRDD2 or TRDD3, each matching 9 bases. Since TCRdb gives no J gene, matching the DNA to germline was used here to assign it. The V gene's germline CDR1 is GEAIGNYY and CDR2 EKD. The CDR3 is 23 residues long. Trimming stripped 3 bases from V and 2 bases from J, with 39 bases between.

Concerning this clone: The TCRdb protein comes from a much larger clone and disagrees with this DNA's translation at residue 15, likely due to a read error; the protein given here is derived from the DNA. The CDR3 nucleotides read TGTGCTCTTGGGGAATTTGGGGGATCCTACACCGATAAACTCACCTTT. Translated, it gives CALGEFGGSYTDKLTF. This chain connects TRDV1 to TRDJ1; 8 nucleotides align to TRDD3. The CDR3 runs to 16 residues. Germline CDR1 TSWWSYY, CDR2 QGS.

This clone was recorded many times. The rearrangement links TRDV1 to TRDJ1; TRDD3 matches at 10 bases. V was clipped by 1 base and J by 3 bases; unmatched bases: 17. The germline V gene encodes CDR1 TSWWSYY and CDR2 QGS. The CDR3 runs 20 residues. The CDR3 nucleotides are TGTGCTCTTGGGGAACGACATCCTGTCTACTGGGGGATCGTCCCCGATAAACTCATCTTT. This encodes CALGERHPVYWGIVPDKLIF.

Of note for this clone: The likely explanation is a read error, given a far larger clone one base away. This sample includes further DNA sequences coding for the same CDR3. The chain combines TRDV1 with TRDJ1; 8 nucleotides match TRDD3. Because TCRdb records no J gene, it was assigned here through a match of the DNA to germline. CDR1 is TSWWSYY, CDR2 QGS, per germline. The V and J ends lost 4 bases and 0 bases, in that order; junction bases with no gene match: 31. This CDR3 is 24 amino acids long. CDR3 coding DNA: TGTGCTCTTGGGGGGATCTTCCTCCCTTCTACTGGGGGGTACGCGACTTTGTACACCGATAAACTCATCTTT. Amino acid sequence: CALGGIFLPSTGGYATLYTDKLIF.

Turning to this clone: The TCRdb record carries a much larger clone's protein, which differs from this DNA's translation at residue 11; a read error is the likely cause, and the protein listed here is the DNA translation. The rearrangement links TRDV1 to TRDJ1; 11 bases are shared with TRDD3. Assignment of the J gene here rests on matching the DNA to germline, because TCRdb gives none. Germline V gene data show CDR1 as TSWWSYY and CDR2 as QGS. The V segment lost 4 bases and the J segment 8 bases; nucleotides outside the gene matches: 12. The CDR3 has 16 amino acids. This CDR3 reads CALGAGLGDTINKLIF. CDR3 nucleotides: TGTGCTCTTGGGGCCGGCCTGGGGGATACAATCAACAAACTCATCTTT.

As concerns this clone: The translation of this DNA and the TCRdb protein of a much larger clone differ at residue 14, probably owing to a read error; the protein shown here is translated from the DNA. This chain connects TRDV1 to TRDJ1; 8 bases are a match to TRDD3. TCRdb is silent on the J gene; assignment here came from matching the DNA to germline. The CDR3 has 20 residues. Germline V lookup: CDR1 TSWWSYY, CDR2 QGS. The J segment lost 7 bases and the V segment lost 0 bases, leaving 22 bases of the junction unmatched. The CDR3 DNA is TGTGCTCTTGGGGAACTTGACTTTCTCTTAGGGGATACCGAATGGGGTAAACTCATCTTT. Amino acid sequence: CALGELDFLLGDTEWGKLIF.

Remarks on this clone: The protein recorded in TCRdb matches a much larger clone and deviates from this DNA's translation at residue 13, suggesting a read error; the protein here is obtained by translating the DNA. The chain combines TRDV2 with TRDJ1; D unresolved. The length of the CDR3 is 15 residues. In germline, CDR1 is GEAIGNYY, CDR2 EKD. The CDR3 reads CACVKVTPLVEKPIF. CDR3 nucleotides: TGTGCCTGTGTGAAGGTGACACCCTTGGTGGAGAAACCCATCTTT.

This clone was seen many times. The junction does not match germline at one end; this may be a read error. The chain combines TRDV1 with TRDJ1; TRDD3 matches 7 bases. The CDR3 is 22 residues long. Germline assignment: CDR1 TSWWSYY and CDR2 QGS. The CDR3 DNA follows: TGTGCTCATGGGGACTCCGCCACTTCCCACCTAAATACTGGGGAGGTGAACGATAGACTCATCTTT. Translated: CAHGDSATSHLNTGEVNDRLIF.

With respect to this clone: This is likely an artifact of a read error, given a far larger clone one base away. Other DNA sequences of this sample code for an identical CDR3. V usage is TRDV1 and J usage is TRDJ1, with 13 positions matching TRDD3. The CDR3 sequence is 24 residues long. Germline loops: CDR1 TSWWSYY, CDR2 QGS. Losses at the gene ends were 5 bases for V and 0 bases for J; bases not matched to a gene: 27. The CDR3 loop is CALGPKSLFPVDWGIRPNTDKLIF. CDR3 sequence (DNA): TGTGCTCTTGGGCCTAAAAGCCTCTTCCCCGTCGACTGGGGGATACGCCCAAACACCGATAAACTCATCTTT.

Regarding this clone: Only one base separates this from a far larger clonotype, so it likely reflects a read error. Other DNA sequences of this sample code for an identical CDR3. This chain joins TRDV3 and TRDJ1, with 10 bases fitting TRDD3. This CDR3 region has 16 residues. Germline CDR1 and CDR2: TVYSNPD and GDNSRS (reference sequence). CDR3 coding DNA: TGCGCCTCCCATCCTGTGTTGGGGGATACTCCCGATAAACTCATCTTT. It translates to CASHPVLGDTPDKLIF.

This clone was found a few times. TCRdb records a much larger clone's protein for this DNA, with a difference at residue 7 that likely arises from a read error; the protein given is the translation of the DNA. The rearrangement links TRDV1 to TRDJ1; D gene unclear. TCRdb leaves out the J gene; it was filled in here by matching the DNA to germline. V lost 4 bases and J lost 5, with 14 bases in between. Germline V CDR1 and CDR2: TSWWSYY, QGS. The CDR3 has 14 amino acids. The CDR3 protein is CALGVPDVPDKLIF. CDR3 coding DNA: TGTGCTCTTGGGGTCCCAGATGTGCCGGATAAACTCATCTTT.

On this clone itself: This DNA's translation differs at residue 22 from TCRdb's protein, which comes from a much larger clone; a read error is likely, and the protein shown is translated from the DNA. TRDV1 is the V gene, and the J gene was not called; TRDD3, as called in the table, went unchecked against the DNA. The CDR3 totals 24 residues. Per germline, CDR1 TSWWSYY and CDR2 QGS. CDR3 sequence (DNA): TGTGCTCTTGGGAACTCCCCCCACATACTTCCTAACCACTGGGGGATAAGCAAGGCCGATAAAATCATCTTT. Protein sequence: CALGNSPHILPNHWGISKADKIIF.